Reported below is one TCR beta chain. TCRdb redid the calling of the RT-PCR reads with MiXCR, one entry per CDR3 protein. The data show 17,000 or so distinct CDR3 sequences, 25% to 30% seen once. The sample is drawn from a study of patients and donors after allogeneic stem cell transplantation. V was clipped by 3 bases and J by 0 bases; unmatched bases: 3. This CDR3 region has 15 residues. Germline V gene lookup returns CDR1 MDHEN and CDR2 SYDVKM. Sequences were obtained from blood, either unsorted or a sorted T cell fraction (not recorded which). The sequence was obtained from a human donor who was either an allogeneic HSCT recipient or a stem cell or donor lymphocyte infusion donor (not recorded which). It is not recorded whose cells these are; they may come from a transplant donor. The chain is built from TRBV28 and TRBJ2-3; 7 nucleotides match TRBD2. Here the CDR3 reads CASSFSGYSTDTQYF. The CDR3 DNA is TGTGCCAGCAGTTTTAGCGGGTACAGCACAGATACGCAGTATTTT.